This record covers a single T cell receptor (beta chain). PCR was performed a second time for about 7 to 12 cycles using a sample-barcoded 5' primer and a J-beta primer mix. One entry per CDR3 protein results from TCRdb running MiXCR on the 5' RACE reads. The sample has some 860,000 distinct CDR3 sequences, more than 50% seen once. Germline CDR1 and CDR2: DFQATT and SNEGSKA (reference sequence). V dropped 0 bases and J dropped 4 bases, with 14 bases sitting between them. The CDR3 length is 15 residues. The data originate from a study of blood T cells in healthy people across ages. The chain employs TRBV20-1 and TRBJ2-3, with D maybe TRBD2 (7 bases). The TCR was taken from a man in his forties in good health. The source material was blood. The CDR3 protein is CSARDGRGGADTQYF. The CDR3 DNA reads as TGCAGTGCTAGAGATGGAAGGGGGGGAGCAGATACGCAGTATTTT.